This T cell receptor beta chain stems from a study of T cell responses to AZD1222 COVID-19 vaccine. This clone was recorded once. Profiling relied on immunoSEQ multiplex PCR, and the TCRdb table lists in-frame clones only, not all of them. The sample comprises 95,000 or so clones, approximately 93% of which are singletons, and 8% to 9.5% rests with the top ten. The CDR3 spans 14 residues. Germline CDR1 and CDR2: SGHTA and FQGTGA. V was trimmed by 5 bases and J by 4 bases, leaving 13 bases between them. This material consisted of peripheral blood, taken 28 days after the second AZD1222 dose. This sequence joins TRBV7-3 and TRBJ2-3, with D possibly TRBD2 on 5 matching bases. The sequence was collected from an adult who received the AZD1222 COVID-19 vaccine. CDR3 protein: CASSPSGGSDTQYF. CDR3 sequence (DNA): TGTGCCAGCAGCCCCTCGGGCGGGTCAGATACGCAGTATTTT.